The next 16 T cell receptor beta chains were all read from a single sample in a study of identical twins. TCRdb re-derived calls from the 5' RACE reads in MiXCR, one entry per CDR3 protein. The sample holds 420,000 or so distinct CDR3 sequences, around 20% seen once. Sequencing was performed on naive T cells sorted from blood. The receptor set was obtained from a man in his fifties in good health.

This chain uses TRBV10-3 with TRBJ2-1, with D perhaps matching TRBD2 (6 bases). This CDR3 spans 14 amino acids. The V end was cut by 10 bases, the J end by 4 bases, with 17 bases between. In germline, CDR1 is ENHRY, CDR2 SYGVKD. This CDR3 is CATNSGTLYNEQFF. The DNA for the CDR3 is TGTGCCACCAATTCGGGGACTCTATACAATGAGCAGTTCTTC.

This clonotype showed up just once. V gene TRBV19 combines with J gene TRBJ2-7, with D possibly being TRBD2 (6 bases). Germline V gene sequence: CDR1 LNHDA, CDR2 SQIVND (reference sequence). V was shortened by 5 bases and J by 1 base, with 15 bases between the two germline ends. There are 15 residues in the CDR3. The CDR3 loop reads CASSAPRAGSYEQYF. The CDR3 nucleotides are TGTGCCAGTAGTGCCCCACGGGCGGGATCCTACGAGCAGTACTTC.

This clonotype was counted only a few times. The chain is built from TRBV7-8 and TRBJ2-1, with D perhaps matching TRBD2 (5 bases). Germline lookup yields CDR1 SGHVS and CDR2 FQNEAQ. The CDR3 covers 16 residues. V was clipped by 0 bases and J by 4 bases, with 13 bases between them. CDR3 nucleotide sequence: TGTGCCAGCAGCTTAGCGTTAATAGCGAGGTACAATGAGCAGTTCTTC. Its translation is CASSLALIARYNEQFF.

The V call is TRBV20-1, the J call TRBJ2-7; perhaps TRBD2 as D (6 bases). Germline V CDR1 and CDR2: DFQATT, SNEGSKA (reference sequence). The CDR3 consists of 13 residues. Between the trimmed V and J ends, which lost 6 bases and 4 bases, there was a span of 16 bases. CDR3 nucleotide sequence: TGCAGTGCCTCTTCGGGACTGGGATACGAGCAGTACTTC. This codes for CSASSGLGYEQYF.

This clonotype has more than one count but fewer than ten. V usage is TRBV20-1 and J usage is TRBJ2-1, with D perhaps TRBD2 (6 bases). Trimming left V 6 bases short and J 8 bases short, with 20 bases between. The length of the CDR3 is 14 residues. Germline-derived CDR1 and CDR2 are DFQATT and SNEGSKA (reference sequence). The CDR3 sequence is CSALTAGRFDEQFF. In nucleotides, the CDR3 is TGCAGTGCCCTAACGGCGGGGCGGTTCGATGAGCAGTTCTTC.

This clonotype occurred many times. The chain joins TRBV29-1 to TRBJ2-7, with TRBD1 matching over 10 bases. The CDR3 is 13 residues long. Germline V lookup: CDR1 SQVTM, CDR2 ANQGSEA. With V trimmed by 7 bases and J by 3 bases, 6 bases remained unmatched. The CDR3: CSGGQGFFYEQYF. DNA of the CDR3: TGCAGCGGGGGACAGGGGTTTTTCTACGAGCAGTACTTC.

The chain employs TRBV7-2 and TRBJ1-2; a possible D gene is TRBD1 (5 bases). The CDR3 has 17 amino acids. Trimming took off 5 bases at V and 7 bases at J, with 26 bases between the two ends. Looked up from germline, CDR1 is SGHTA and CDR2 is FQGNSA. This chain's CDR3 is CASSQTGGGAGISGYTF. The DNA of the CDR3 is TGTGCCAGCAGCCAAACGGGGGGAGGGGCCGGAATAAGTGGCTACACCTTC.

As for this clonotype: This may arise from a read error, as a much more abundant clone is one base away. The chain uses TRBV4-3 and TRBJ1-1; D call uncertain. The germline V gene has CDR1 LGHNA and CDR2 YSLEER. This CDR3 is built from 15 residues. The CDR3 DNA sequence: TGCGCCAGCAGCTACTCCCGTGACGCCGGCACTGATGCTTTCTTT. Amino acid sequence: CASSYSRDAGTDAFF.

This clonotype was observed once. The CDR3 DNA reads TGCAGTGCCCAGGGGAATATAGGCACAGATACGCAGTATTTT. Its translation is CSAQGNIGTDTQYF. The chain links TRBV20-1 to TRBJ2-3, with a weak D call TRBD1 (6 bases). Germline assignment: CDR1 DFQATT and CDR2 SNEGSKA (reference sequence). The CDR3 extends over 14 amino acids. Trimming removed 6 bases at V and 1 base at J, with 14 bases between.

This clonotype occurred a few times. The chain has TRBV5-1 and TRBJ2-1, with 11 bases fitting TRBD1. The CDR3 totals 17 residues. Germline V gene sequence: CDR1 SGHRS, CDR2 YFSETQ. The trim removed 0 bases at V and 3 bases at J, leaving 5 bases unmatched. The DNA for the CDR3 is TGCGCCAGCAGCTTGGCCCCGGGACAGGGGGTCTACAATGAGCAGTTCTTC. It encodes CASSLAPGQGVYNEQFF.

The sample holds one count of this clonotype. The chain employs TRBV7-2 and TRBJ2-5; a possible D gene is TRBD2 (6 bases). Germline CDR1 reads SGHTA; CDR2 reads FQGNSA. V was pared by 5 bases and J by 9 bases, with 22 bases between. The CDR3 runs 15 residues. CDR3 in DNA: TGTGCCAGCAGCCTGGAGGGTATAGTGAGGTTTGCCCAGTACTTC. This gives the protein CASSLEGIVRFAQYF.

This chain links TRBV4-2 with TRBJ2-1, with 7 positions matching TRBD1. The germline V gene has CDR1 LGHNA and CDR2 YNFKEQ. This CDR3 contains 16 residues. Losses at the gene ends were 0 bases for V and 1 base for J; bases not matched to a gene: 3. CDR3 protein: CASSQDGTASYNEQFF. As DNA, the CDR3 is TGTGCCAGCAGCCAAGATGGGACAGCGTCCTACAATGAGCAGTTCTTC.

This clonotype turned up a few times. The chain couples TRBV7-9 to TRBJ2-1; 8 nucleotides align to TRBD2. The length of the CDR3 is 16 residues. After removal of 5 bases from V and 3 bases from J, the junction contained 9 bases not matched to a gene. The V gene's germline CDR1 is SEHNR and CDR2 FQNEAQ (reference sequence). The CDR3 sequence: CASSPLAGRSYNEQFF. CDR3 coding DNA: TGTGCCAGCAGCCCTTTAGCGGGACGGAGCTACAATGAGCAGTTCTTC.

This chain links TRBV12-3 or TRBV12-4 with TRBJ2-2; a weak D match, TRBD2 (7 bases). The CDR3 sequence is 15 residues long. The germline V and J ends were trimmed by 7 bases and 6 bases, with 18 bases remaining between them. Written as DNA, the CDR3 is TGTGCCAGCACCTCCCGGCGGGGGCTGGCCGGGGAGCTGTTTTTT. The encoded protein is CASTSRRGLAGELFF.

This clonotype appeared a few times. The chain couples TRBV11-2 to TRBJ2-6, with D uncertain. Germline CDR1 reads SGHAT; CDR2 reads FQNNGV. CDR3 size: 14 residues. V lost 6 bases and J lost 0, with 6 bases in between. The CDR3 here is CASRTDSGANVLTF. CDR3 sequence (DNA): TGTGCCAGCAGGACTGACTCTGGGGCCAACGTCCTGACTTTC.

The chain joins TRBV7-2 to TRBJ2-2; D might be TRBD2 (5 bases). The CDR3 spans 16 residues. The V gene lost 3 bases and the J gene lost 1 base, with 12 bases spanning the gap. Germline CDR1 and CDR2: SGHTA and FQGNSA. The CDR3 is CASSFGRTRNTGELFF. For the CDR3, the DNA is TGTGCCAGCAGCTTCGGGCGGACTCGGAACACCGGGGAGCTGTTTTTT.